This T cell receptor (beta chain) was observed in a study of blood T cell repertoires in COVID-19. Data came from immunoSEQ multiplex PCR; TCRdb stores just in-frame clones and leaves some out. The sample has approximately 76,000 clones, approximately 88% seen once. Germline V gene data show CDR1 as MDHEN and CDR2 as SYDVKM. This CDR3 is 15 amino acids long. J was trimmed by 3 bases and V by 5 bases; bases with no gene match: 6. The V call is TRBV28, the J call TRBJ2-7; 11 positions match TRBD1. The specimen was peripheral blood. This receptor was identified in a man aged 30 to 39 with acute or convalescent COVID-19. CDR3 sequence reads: CASSPSGTGGYEQYF. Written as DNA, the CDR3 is TGTGCCAGCAGTCCCTCCGGGACAGGGGGCTACGAGCAGTACTTC.